This TCR beta chain was documented in a study of control samples from healthy donors and cancer patients. V dropped 4 bases and J dropped 5 bases, with 15 bases sitting between them. Germline CDR1 MNHNY, CDR2 SVGAGI (reference sequence). CDR3 length: 14 amino acids. Repertoires were generated with immunoSEQ multiplex PCR, while TCRdb's copy carries only in-frame clones and drops some. The sample consists of around 45,000 clones, approximately 70% of them appearing once. The sequenced material came from formalin-fixed, paraffin-embedded tissue. The clonotype was recovered from a male donor with melanoma. The chain is built from TRBV6-6 and TRBJ2-7, with D perhaps TRBD1 (5 bases). DNA for the CDR3: TGTGCCAGCAGTTTAAAGTTGGGGCGTGACGAGCAGTACTTC. This encodes CASSLKLGRDEQYF.